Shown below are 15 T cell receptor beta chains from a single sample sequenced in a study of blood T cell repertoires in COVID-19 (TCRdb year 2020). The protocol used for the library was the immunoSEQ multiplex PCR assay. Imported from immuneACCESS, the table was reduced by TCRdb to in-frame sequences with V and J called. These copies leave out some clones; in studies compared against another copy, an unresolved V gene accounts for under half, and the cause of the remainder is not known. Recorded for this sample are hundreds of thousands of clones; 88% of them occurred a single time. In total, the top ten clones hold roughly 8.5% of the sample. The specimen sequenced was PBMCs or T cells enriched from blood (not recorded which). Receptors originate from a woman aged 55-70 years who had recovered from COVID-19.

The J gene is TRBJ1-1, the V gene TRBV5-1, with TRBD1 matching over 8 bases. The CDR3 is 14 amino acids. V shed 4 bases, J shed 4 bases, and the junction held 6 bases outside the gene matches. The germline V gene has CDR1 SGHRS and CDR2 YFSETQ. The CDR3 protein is CASSVTGVGTEAFF. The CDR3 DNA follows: TGCGCCAGCAGCGTGACAGGGGTTGGCACTGAAGCTTTCTTT.

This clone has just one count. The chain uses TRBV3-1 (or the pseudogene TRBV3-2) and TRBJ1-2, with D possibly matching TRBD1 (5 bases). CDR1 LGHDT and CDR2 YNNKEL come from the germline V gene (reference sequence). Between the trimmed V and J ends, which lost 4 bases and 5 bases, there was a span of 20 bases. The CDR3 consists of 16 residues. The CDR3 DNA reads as TGTGCCAGCAGCCGCGGGACGGAAGTTCTCCCTTATGGCTACACCTTC. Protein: CASSRGTEVLPYGYTF.

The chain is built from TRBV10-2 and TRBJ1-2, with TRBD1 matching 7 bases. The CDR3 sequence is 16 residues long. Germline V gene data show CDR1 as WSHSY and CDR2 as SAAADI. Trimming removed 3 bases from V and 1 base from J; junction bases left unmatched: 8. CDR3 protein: CASSDAGTALNYGYTF. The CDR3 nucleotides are TGCGCCAGCAGTGACGCCGGGACAGCACTTAACTATGGCTACACCTTC.

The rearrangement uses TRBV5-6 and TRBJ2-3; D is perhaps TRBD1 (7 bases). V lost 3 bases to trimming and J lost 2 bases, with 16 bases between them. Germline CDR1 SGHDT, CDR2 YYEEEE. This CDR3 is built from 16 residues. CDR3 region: CASSSIRQGLTDTQYF. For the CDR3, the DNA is TGTGCCAGCAGCTCCATACGACAGGGACTCACAGATACGCAGTATTTT.

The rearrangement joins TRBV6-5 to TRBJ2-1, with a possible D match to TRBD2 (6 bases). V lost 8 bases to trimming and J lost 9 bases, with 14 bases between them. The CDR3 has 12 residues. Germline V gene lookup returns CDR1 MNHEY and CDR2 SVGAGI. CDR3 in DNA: TGTGCCAGCGGGGGGACCTGGACTGAGCAGTTCTTC. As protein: CASGGTWTEQFF.

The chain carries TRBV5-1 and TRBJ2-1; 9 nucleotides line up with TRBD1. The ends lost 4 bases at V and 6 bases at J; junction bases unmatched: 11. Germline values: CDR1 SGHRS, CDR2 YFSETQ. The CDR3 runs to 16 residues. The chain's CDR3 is CASSGGGTGGLNEQFF. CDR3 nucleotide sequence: TGCGCCAGCAGCGGCGGGGGAACAGGGGGCCTCAATGAGCAGTTCTTC. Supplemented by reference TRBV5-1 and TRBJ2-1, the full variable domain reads KAGVTQTPRYLIKTRGQQVTLSCSPISGHRSVSWYQQTPGQGLQFLFEYFSETQRNKGNFPGRFSGRQFSNSRSEMNVSTLELGDSALYLCASSGGGTGGLNEQFFGPGTRLTVL.

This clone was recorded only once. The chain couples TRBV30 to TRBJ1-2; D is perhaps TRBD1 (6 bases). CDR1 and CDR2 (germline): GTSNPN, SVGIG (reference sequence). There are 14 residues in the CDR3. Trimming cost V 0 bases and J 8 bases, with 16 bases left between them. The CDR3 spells CAWSVQGKLRGYTF. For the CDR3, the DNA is TGTGCCTGGAGTGTACAGGGAAAGTTGCGGGGCTACACCTTC.

CDR3 region: CASSLWPDTGELFF. The CDR3 DNA reads as TGTGCCAGCAGCTTGTGGCCCGACACCGGGGAGCTGTTTTTT. The rearrangement uses TRBV7-9 and TRBJ2-2; D gene unclear. The CDR3 length is 14 residues. Germline V gene lookup returns CDR1 SEHNR and CDR2 FQNEAQ (reference sequence). The V end was cut by 3 bases, the J end by 3 bases, with 8 bases between.

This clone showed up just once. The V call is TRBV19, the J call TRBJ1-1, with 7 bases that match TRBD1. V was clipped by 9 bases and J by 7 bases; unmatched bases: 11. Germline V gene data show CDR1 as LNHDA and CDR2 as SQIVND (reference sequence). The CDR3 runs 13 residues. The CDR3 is CASNTGATFEAFF. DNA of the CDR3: TGTGCCAGCAATACAGGGGCCACGTTTGAAGCTTTCTTT. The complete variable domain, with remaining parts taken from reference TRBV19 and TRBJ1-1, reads DGGITQSPKYLFRKEGQNVTLSCEQNLNHDAMYWYRQDPGQGLRLIYYSQIVNDFQKGDIAEGYSVSREKKESFPLTVTSAQKNPTAFYLCASNTGATFEAFFGQGTRLTVV.

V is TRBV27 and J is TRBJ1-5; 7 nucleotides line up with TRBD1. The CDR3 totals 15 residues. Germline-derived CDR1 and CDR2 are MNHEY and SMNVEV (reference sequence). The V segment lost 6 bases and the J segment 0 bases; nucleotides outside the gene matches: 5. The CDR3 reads CASRSGTASNQPQHF. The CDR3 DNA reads TGTGCCAGCAGGTCGGGGACAGCTAGCAATCAGCCCCAGCATTTT.

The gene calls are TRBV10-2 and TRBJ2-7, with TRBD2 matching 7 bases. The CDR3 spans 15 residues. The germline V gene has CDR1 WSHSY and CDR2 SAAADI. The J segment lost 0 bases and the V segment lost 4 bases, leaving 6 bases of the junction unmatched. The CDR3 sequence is CASSAPGEGSYEQYV. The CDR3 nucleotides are TGCGCCAGCAGTGCCCCGGGGGAGGGCTCCTACGAGCAGTACGTC.

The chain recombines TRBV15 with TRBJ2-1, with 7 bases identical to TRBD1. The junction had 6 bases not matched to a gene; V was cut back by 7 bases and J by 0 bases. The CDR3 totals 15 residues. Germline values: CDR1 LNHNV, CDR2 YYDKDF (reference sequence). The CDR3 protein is CATTSDRSSYNEQFF. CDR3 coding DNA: TGTGCCACCACCTCGGACAGGAGCTCCTACAATGAGCAGTTCTTC.

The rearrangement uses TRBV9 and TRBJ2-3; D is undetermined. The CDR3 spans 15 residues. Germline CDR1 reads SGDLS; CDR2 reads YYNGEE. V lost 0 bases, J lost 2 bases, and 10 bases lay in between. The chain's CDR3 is CASSVGMSDTDTQYF. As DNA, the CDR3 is TGTGCCAGCAGCGTAGGTATGTCAGACACAGATACGCAGTATTTT.

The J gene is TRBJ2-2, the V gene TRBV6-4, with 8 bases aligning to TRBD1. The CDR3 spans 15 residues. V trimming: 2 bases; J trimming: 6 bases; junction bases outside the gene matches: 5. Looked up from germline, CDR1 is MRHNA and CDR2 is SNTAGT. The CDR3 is CASSDPDRVPGELFF. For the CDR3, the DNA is TGTGCCAGCAGTGACCCGGACAGGGTACCCGGGGAGCTGTTTTTT.

The CDR3 here is CASSLEGQGAVGNQPQHF. The CDR3 DNA reads as TGTGCCAGCAGCTTAGAGGGACAGGGGGCGGTGGGCAATCAGCCCCAGCATTTT. This chain joins TRBV7-9 and TRBJ1-5, with 12 bases that match TRBD1. Germline CDR1 SEHNR, CDR2 FQNEAQ (reference sequence). The V segment lost 1 base and the J segment 2 bases; nucleotides outside the gene matches: 6. The CDR3 is 18 residues long.